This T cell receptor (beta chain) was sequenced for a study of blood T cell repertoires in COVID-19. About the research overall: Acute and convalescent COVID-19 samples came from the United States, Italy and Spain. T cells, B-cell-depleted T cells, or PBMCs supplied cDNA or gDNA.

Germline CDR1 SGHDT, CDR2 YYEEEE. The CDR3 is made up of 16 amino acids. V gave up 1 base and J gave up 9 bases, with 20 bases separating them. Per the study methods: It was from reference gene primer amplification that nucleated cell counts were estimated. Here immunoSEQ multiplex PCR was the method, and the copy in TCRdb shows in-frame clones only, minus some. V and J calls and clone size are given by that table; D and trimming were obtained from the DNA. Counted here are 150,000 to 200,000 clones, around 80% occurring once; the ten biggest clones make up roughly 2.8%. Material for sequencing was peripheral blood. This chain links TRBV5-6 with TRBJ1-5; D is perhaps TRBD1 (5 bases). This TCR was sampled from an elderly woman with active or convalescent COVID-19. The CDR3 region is CASSLYGGARILPQHF. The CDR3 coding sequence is TGTGCCAGCAGCTTGTATGGAGGGGCGCGTATTCTGCCCCAGCATTTT. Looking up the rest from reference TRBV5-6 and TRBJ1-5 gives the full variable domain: DAGVTQSPTHLIKTRGQQVTLRCSPKSGHDTVSWYQQALGQGPQFIFQYYEEEERQRGNFPDRFSGHQFPNYSSELNVNALLLGDSALYLCASSLYGGARILPQHFGDGTRLSIL.